Presented here are 4 T cell receptor beta chains from one specimen sequenced in a study of T cells in women clearing cervical HPV infection. The assay was immunoSEQ multiplex PCR, and TCRdb's table has in-frame clones only and misses some. Its clone listing holds around 39,000 clones. Sequenced sample: blood buffy coat. The source of these receptors is a woman aged 18-70 years with a cervical HPV16 infection that either progressed to CIN3+ or cleared (not recorded which).

In regard to this clone: The CDR3 end falls 3 residues outside the read, so it is completed with the germline J gene. This same CDR3 is encoded by further DNA sequences in the sample. The J gene is TRBJ2-2, the V gene TRBV5-1; 8 positions agree with TRBD2. CDR3 length: 13 amino acids. The germline V gene encodes CDR1 SGHRS and CDR2 YFSETQ. V shed 4 bases and J 5 bases; nucleotides not matched to a gene: 1. The part of the CDR3 DNA that was read is TGCGCCAGCAGCCCGGGGGGGACCGGGGAG. Its translation is CASSPGGTGE. Given in full, the CDR3 is CASSPGGTGELFF.

To note about this clone: The sequence runs out 3 residues before the end of the CDR3; the remainder is reconstructed from the germline J gene. The genes are TRBV7-8 and TRBJ2-7, with TRBD1 matching over 9 bases. In germline, CDR1 is SGHVS, CDR2 FQNEAQ. The CDR3 is 14 amino acids. V lost 1 base to trimming and J lost 3 bases; unmatched junction nucleotides: 1. CDR3 sequence reads: CASSLDRGLYEQYF. The DNA read from the CDR3 is TGTGCCAGCAGCTTAGACAGGGGGCTCTACGAG.

As regards this clone: The DNA ends 3 residues before the CDR3 does, and the rest of the CDR3 is filled in from the germline J gene. This rearrangement joins TRBV19 to TRBJ2-4; 7 bases agree with TRBD1. The germline V gene encodes CDR1 LNHDA and CDR2 SQIVND (reference sequence). The CDR3 length is 14 residues. Here the CDR3 reads CASSIRDREYGQYF. CDR3 DNA, as far as it was read: TGTGCCAGTAGTATAAGAGACAGGGAATATGGT. Filled out from reference TRBV19 and TRBJ2-4, the complete variable domain reads DGGITQSPKYLFRKEGQNVTLSCEQNLNHDAMYWYRQDPGQGLRLIYYSQIVNDFQKGDIAEGYSVSREKKESFPLTVTSAQKNPTAFYLCASSIRDREYGQYFGAGTRLSVL.

As to this clone: The read gets to within 3 residues of the CDR3 end, and the germline J gene fills in the rest. This chain uses TRBV10-1 with TRBJ2-1; 10 bases match TRBD2. Per the germline V gene, CDR1 is WNHNN and CDR2 is SYGVQD (reference sequence). This CDR3 spans 16 amino acids. Trimming cost V 2 bases and J 8 bases; bases outside gene matches: 9. The covered CDR3 bases are TGCGCCAGCAGTGAGATCCCTAGCGGGAGTAGAGATGAG. Translation gives CASSEIPSGSRDE. The entire CDR3 sequence reads CASSEIPSGSRDEQFF.